These 22 T cell receptor beta chains were all obtained from the same sample, sequenced in a study of beta chain features in type 1 diabetes. Study observations and caveats: Moderate but significant shortening of TCRB CDR3s was recorded in all four CD4+ subsets from Type 1 diabetes patients.

For these receptors, no antigen is known. Isolated RNA was reverse transcribed in full, so expressed TCRB transcripts were sequenced. Sequencing used immunoSEQ multiplex PCR; TCRdb keeps in-frame clones, though not all of them. The repertoire holds 160,000 or so clones, 8.5% to 10% seen once, with roughly 0.7% in the top ten. Sequencing was done on a sample of central memory CD4+ T cells from blood. These receptors originate from a woman in her twenties or thirties with type 1 diabetes.

The V gene is TRBV7-3, the J gene TRBJ2-1; 12 nucleotides match TRBD2. V shed 0 bases and J 7 bases; nucleotides not matched to a gene: 4. Germline values: CDR1 SGHTA, CDR2 FQGTGA. The CDR3 totals 16 residues. CDR3 nucleotide sequence: TGTGCCAGCAGCTTAACCCGACTAGCGGGAGCTAATGAGCAGTTCTTC. It is translated as CASSLTRLAGANEQFF.

V is TRBV28 and J is TRBJ2-4; 8 nucleotides match TRBD1. CDR3 length: 15 residues. The trim removed 11 bases at V and 0 bases at J, leaving 9 bases unmatched. Per the germline V gene, CDR1 is MDHEN and CDR2 is SYDVKM. The CDR3 reads CARTGQGLAKNIQYF. CDR3 nucleotides: TGTGCCCGCACCGGACAGGGTTTAGCCAAAAACATTCAGTACTTC.

V usage is TRBV30 and J usage is TRBJ2-2; tentative D call: TRBD2 (6 bases). Trimming removed 0 bases at V and 0 bases at J, with 17 bases between. The germline gives CDR1 GTSNPN, CDR2 SVGIG (reference sequence). The CDR3 extends over 18 amino acids. The DNA for the CDR3 is TGTGCCTGGAGTGTAAGTGGGAGGTGGATCACGAACACCGGGGAGCTGTTTTTT. This translates into CAWSVSGRWITNTGELFF. The whole variable domain, filled in from reference TRBV30 and TRBJ2-2, reads SQTIHQWPATLVQPVGSPLSLECTVEGTSNPNLYWYRQAAGRGLQLLFYSVGIGQISSEVPQNLSASRPQDRQFILSSKKLLLSDSGFYLCAWSVSGRWITNTGELFFGEGSRLTVL.

J is TRBJ1-2 and V is TRBV7-9; D gene unclear. Between the trimmed V and J ends, which lost 5 bases and 3 bases, there was a span of 10 bases. The CDR3 spans 13 residues. Per the germline V gene, CDR1 is SEHNR and CDR2 is FQNEAQ (reference sequence). Here the CDR3 DNA reads TGTGCCAGCAGCCTCGACGGAGACTATGGCTACACCTTC. Its translation is CASSLDGDYGYTF.

This chain connects TRBV7-9 to TRBJ2-5, with TRBD1 as a possible D gene (6 bases). Trimming took off 5 bases at V and 1 base at J, with 11 bases between the two ends. The CDR3 consists of 14 residues. From germline, CDR1 is SEHNR and CDR2 FQNEAQ (reference sequence). CDR3 nucleotide sequence: TGTGCCAGCAGCCCAACAGGGCCCCAAGAGACCCAGTACTTC. As protein: CASSPTGPQETQYF.

The rearrangement uses TRBV4-2 and TRBJ2-3, with TRBD2 identical over 14 bases. Germline V CDR1 and CDR2: LGHNA, YNFKEQ. The CDR3 is 17 residues long. V lost 1 base, J lost 7 bases, and 7 bases stayed unmatched. This CDR3 is CASSQAQGTSGGHTQYF. In nucleotides, the CDR3 is TGTGCCAGCAGCCAAGCCCAAGGGACTAGCGGGGGACATACGCAGTATTTT.

This clone was picked up a small number of times. The rearrangement links TRBV2 to TRBJ2-5; unclear D gene. The germline V and J ends were trimmed by 4 bases and 2 bases, with 14 bases remaining between them. This CDR3 has 15 residues. The germline CDR1 and CDR2 sequences are SNHLY and FYNNEI. The CDR3 reads CASSGVAVKQETQYF. The CDR3 bases are TGTGCCAGCAGTGGTGTGGCGGTAAAGCAAGAGACCCAGTACTTC.

In this sample, this clone turned up a few times. J is TRBJ2-7 and V is TRBV5-6, with 9 bases identical to TRBD2. Germline CDR1 is SGHDT and CDR2 is YYEEEE. The CDR3 sequence is 15 residues long. V lost 1 base and J lost 3; bases outside the gene matches: 5. The CDR3: CASSLNLAGIYEQYF. The CDR3 bases are TGTGCCAGCAGCTTGAATCTAGCGGGAATCTACGAGCAGTACTTC. Full variable domain (outside the CDR3, taken from reference TRBV5-6 and TRBJ2-7): DAGVTQSPTHLIKTRGQQVTLRCSPKSGHDTVSWYQQALGQGPQFIFQYYEEEERQRGNFPDRFSGHQFPNYSSELNVNALLLGDSALYLCASSLNLAGIYEQYFGPGTRLTVT.

This clone was seen more than once but under ten times. The V and J genes are TRBV7-2 and TRBJ2-2, with a tentative D call TRBD2 (6 bases). The CDR3 sequence is 13 residues long. CDR1 and CDR2 (germline): SGHTA, FQGNSA. With 6 bases removed from V and 7 bases from J, the gap between germline ends came to 12 bases. CDR3 in amino acids: CASSYAGNGELFF. The CDR3 DNA is TGTGCCAGCAGTTATGCGGGGAACGGGGAGCTGTTTTTT. The full variable domain, completed using reference TRBV7-2 and TRBJ2-2, is GAGVSQSPSNKVTEKGKDVELRCDPISGHTALYWYRQSLGQGLEFLIYFQGNSAPDKSGLPSDRFSAERTGGSVSTLTIQRTQQEDSAVYLCASSYAGNGELFFGEGSRLTVL.

This clone has a handful of counts. The V call is TRBV7-9, the J call TRBJ2-7, with D maybe TRBD2 (5 bases). V was shortened by 5 bases and J by 3 bases, with 11 bases between the two germline ends. CDR1 and CDR2 (germline): SEHNR, FQNEAQ (reference sequence). The CDR3 spans 13 residues. In DNA form, the CDR3 reads TGTGCCAGCAGCCCGGTGGCGGGCTACGAGCAGTACTTC. It specifies CASSPVAGYEQYF. The full variable domain, rest sourced from reference TRBV7-9 and TRBJ2-7, is DTGVSQNPRHKITKRGQNVTFRCDPISEHNRLYWYRQTLGQGPEFLTYFQNEAQLEKSRLLSDRFSAERPKGSFSTLEIQRTEQGDSAMYLCASSPVAGYEQYFGPGTRLTVT.

The chain joins TRBV7-3 to TRBJ2-4; 13 nucleotides align to TRBD2. The CDR3 has 15 residues. Per the germline V gene, CDR1 is SGHTA and CDR2 is FQGTGA. The V and J ends lost 3 bases and 8 bases, in that order; junction bases with no gene match: 4. DNA for the CDR3: TGTGCCAGCAGCTTCACTAGCGGGAGGGGGGACATTCAGTACTTC. Protein sequence: CASSFTSGRGDIQYF.

There are a few counts of this clone. This chain uses TRBV7-2 with TRBJ2-5; D unresolved. The germline V gene has CDR1 SGHTA and CDR2 FQGNSA. The V and J ends lost 5 bases and 9 bases respectively, with 10 bases between them. The CDR3 runs to 11 residues. The chain's CDR3 is CASSPFRAQYF. The CDR3 coding sequence is TGTGCCAGCAGCCCCTTTCGGGCCCAGTACTTC.

The V and J genes are TRBV18 and TRBJ2-1; 8 bases agree with TRBD1. CDR1 and CDR2 (germline): KGHSH, LQKENI. V lost 5 bases, J lost 7 bases, and 13 bases stayed unmatched. The CDR3 runs to 16 residues. The chain's CDR3 is CASSVRPGGNGNEQFF. The CDR3 DNA reads TGTGCCAGCTCAGTCAGACCAGGGGGCAATGGGAATGAGCAGTTCTTC. Filled out from reference TRBV18 and TRBJ2-1, the complete variable domain reads NAGVMQNPRHLVRRRGQEARLRCSPMKGHSHVYWYRQLPEEGLKFMVYLQKENIIDESGMPKERFSAEFPKEGPSILRIQQVVRGDSAAYFCASSVRPGGNGNEQFFGPGTRLTVL.

In its sample, this clone was seen a few times. V gene TRBV18 combines with J gene TRBJ2-1; 8 nucleotides agree with TRBD2. The length of the CDR3 is 15 residues. The germline CDR1 and CDR2 sequences are KGHSH and LQKENI. V lost 1 base, J lost 7 bases, and 6 bases stayed unmatched. CDR3 sequence: CASSPLSGVGNEQFF. CDR3 in DNA: TGTGCCAGCTCACCACTTAGCGGGGTGGGGAATGAGCAGTTCTTC.

The gene calls are TRBV5-1 and TRBJ1-4; 9 positions match TRBD1. Per germline, CDR1 SGHRS and CDR2 YFSETQ. The CDR3 totals 17 residues. V lost 3 bases and J lost 7; bases outside the gene matches: 13. The chain's CDR3 is CASSSQPPGQGSEKLFF. The CDR3 nucleotides read TGCGCCAGCAGCTCCCAGCCCCCGGGACAGGGAAGTGAAAAACTGTTTTTT.

The chain's CDR3 is CASSPGQGGQETQYF. The CDR3 DNA is TGTGCCAGCAGCCCCGGACAGGGAGGCCAAGAGACCCAGTACTTC. The rearrangement uses TRBV7-9 and TRBJ2-5, with 8 bases lining up with TRBD1. The CDR3 has 15 residues. The V gene end was trimmed by 5 bases and the J gene end by 1 base; junction bases not matched to a gene: 6. Germline loops: CDR1 SEHNR, CDR2 FQNEAQ (reference sequence).

This clone was observed a handful of times. This chain uses TRBV4-2 with TRBJ2-7, with D possibly being TRBD2 (6 bases). This CDR3 has 16 residues. V was cut by 0 bases and J by 1 base, with 13 bases left in between. Germline loops: CDR1 LGHNA, CDR2 YNFKEQ. The CDR3 spells CASSQDPAGSSYEQYF. CDR3 DNA: TGTGCCAGCAGCCAAGATCCTGCGGGATCGTCCTACGAGCAGTACTTC.

This clone was detected a few times. The chain couples TRBV21-1 to TRBJ2-1; TRBD2 was called by the table and not checked on the DNA. TRBV21-1 is described as a pseudogene. The CDR3 has 15 amino acids. The CDR3 DNA reads TGTGCCAGCAGCCCGCAGTGGGAGGGTAACAATGAGCAGTTCTTC. It is translated as CASSPQWEGNNEQFF.

For this clone: At one end the junction does not follow the germline gene, possibly because of a read error. V is TRBV2 and J is TRBJ1-2; the D is unclear. This CDR3 has 12 residues. Germline CDR1 and CDR2: SNHLY and FYNNEI. CDR3 sequence reads: CASSGRGYVYTF. The CDR3 DNA reads TGTGCCAGCAGTGGAAGAGGCTATGTCTACACCTTC.

This clone was observed a few times. V is TRBV12-5 and J is TRBJ1-3, with D possibly being TRBD1 (6 bases). Germline V lookup: CDR1 LGHNT, CDR2 FRNRAP. The ends were cut back, 6 bases at V and 2 bases at J, with 8 bases in the middle. The CDR3 length is 13 residues. CDR3 sequence reads: CASGRDTGNTIYF. In nucleotides, the CDR3 is TGTGCTAGTGGGAGGGACACTGGAAACACCATATATTTT.

Notes on this clone: A read error may produce the germline difference seen at one junction end. The chain employs TRBV7-2 and TRBJ1-2, with D possibly matching TRBD1 (5 bases). Germline-derived CDR1 and CDR2 are SGHTA and FQGNSA. This CDR3 spans 15 amino acids. The CDR3 loop is CASSLARGGRGGYTF. The CDR3 nucleotides are TGTGCCAGCAGCCTAGCCCGGGGGGGGAGAGGTGGCTACACCTTC.

The chain uses TRBV6-1 and TRBJ2-7; perhaps TRBD1 as D (6 bases). Germline values: CDR1 MNHNS, CDR2 SASEGT. V was clipped by 6 bases and J by 2 bases, with 17 bases between them. This CDR3 spans 15 amino acids. This CDR3 is CASSATGTPTYEQYF. In DNA, the CDR3 is TGTGCCAGCAGCGCTACAGGGACGCCCACCTACGAGCAGTACTTC.